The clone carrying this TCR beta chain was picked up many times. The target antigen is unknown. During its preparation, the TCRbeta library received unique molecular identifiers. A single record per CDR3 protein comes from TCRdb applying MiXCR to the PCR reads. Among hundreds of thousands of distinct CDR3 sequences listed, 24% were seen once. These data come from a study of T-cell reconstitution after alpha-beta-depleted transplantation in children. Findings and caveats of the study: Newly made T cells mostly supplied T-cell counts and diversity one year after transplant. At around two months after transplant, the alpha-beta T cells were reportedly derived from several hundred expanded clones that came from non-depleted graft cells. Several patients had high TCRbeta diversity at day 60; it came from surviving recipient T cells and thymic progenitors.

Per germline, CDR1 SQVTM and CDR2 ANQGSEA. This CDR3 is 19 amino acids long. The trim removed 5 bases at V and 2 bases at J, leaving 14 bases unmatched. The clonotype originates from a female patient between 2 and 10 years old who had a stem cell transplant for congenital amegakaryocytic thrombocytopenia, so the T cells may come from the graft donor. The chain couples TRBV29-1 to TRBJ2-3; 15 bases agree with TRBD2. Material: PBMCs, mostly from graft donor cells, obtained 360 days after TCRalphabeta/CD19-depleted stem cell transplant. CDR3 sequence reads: CSVPGAGLAGGRDTDTQYF. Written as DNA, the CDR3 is TGCAGCGTTCCAGGAGCCGGACTAGCGGGGGGGCGGGACACAGATACGCAGTATTTT.